This T cell receptor beta chain was recovered during a study of cytomegalovirus exposure and HLA in healthy donors. PCR was performed using 60 Vbeta and 13 Jbeta primers. The protocol was immunoSEQ multiplex PCR, while the TCRdb copy is restricted to in-frame clones and leaves out a portion. Among 150,000 to 200,000 clones listed, 78% were seen once. This clone was detected a few times. The CDR3 spans 12 residues. Germline V CDR1 and CDR2: SGHTA, FQGNSA. With 4 bases removed from V and 6 bases from J, the gap between germline ends came to 10 bases. Source material: PBMCs. The chain has TRBV7-2 and TRBJ2-7, with D possibly matching TRBD1 (5 bases). This receptor was taken from a woman aged 25 to 45 in good health and CMV-seropositive. The CDR3 region is CASSSWGGEQYF. CDR3 DNA sequence: TGTGCCAGCAGCTCCTGGGGCGGCGAGCAGTACTTC.